The present entry profiles one T cell receptor beta chain with its context. This sample is drawn from a study of cytotoxic CD8 clonotypes in ibrutinib-treated CLL. Germline CDR1 SGHDN, CDR2 FVKESK. The V gene lost 2 bases and the J gene lost 0 bases, with 7 bases spanning the gap. The CDR3 loop spans 14 amino acids. The planned depth of sequencing spanned 1 in 200,000 to 1 in 1 million T cells. TCRdb's copy holds only in-frame clones and misses some; the assay was immunoSEQ multiplex PCR. Of about 200,000 clones in the sample, 70% are singletons; the top ten hold around 5.9%. Sequenced here: PBMCs, sampled after 12 months of ibrutinib treatment. The receptor's source is a human donor with chronic lymphocytic leukemia. The chain uses TRBV14 and TRBJ2-5, with TRBD1 as a possible D gene (6 bases). The CDR3 DNA sequence: TGTGCCAGCAGCCAAACAGGGTACCAAGAGACCCAGTACTTC. It codes for CASSQTGYQETQYF. The whole variable domain, remainder taken from reference TRBV14 and TRBJ2-5, is EAGVTQFPSHSVIEKGQTVTLRCDPISGHDNLYWYRRVMGKEIKFLLHFVKESKQDESGMPNNRFLAERTGGTYSTLKVQPAELEDSGVYFCASSQTGYQETQYFGPGTRLLVL.